The next 27 T cell receptor beta chains were all read from a single sample in a study of blood T cell repertoires in COVID-19. Sequencing was performed with immunoSEQ multiplex PCR; in TCRdb, only in-frame clones are kept and a portion is missing. The sample has about 130,000 clones; around 85% are singletons. The sequencing input was PBMCs or T cells enriched from blood (not recorded which). These receptors all stem from a man over 45 who had recovered from COVID-19.

This chain connects TRBV9 to TRBJ2-5, with TRBD2 matching over 9 bases. The CDR3 is 16 residues long. Unmatched junction bases numbered 10, after V lost 2 bases and J lost 5 bases. The germline CDR1 and CDR2 sequences are SGDLS and YYNGEE. The CDR3 sequence is CASSVSGGPLVETQYF. The CDR3 region has the DNA TGTGCCAGCAGCGTCAGCGGGGGGCCCCTAGTTGAGACCCAGTACTTC.

This chain uses TRBV27 with TRBJ2-5; D possibly corresponds to TRBD2 (6 bases). Germline CDR1 is MNHEY and CDR2 is SMNVEV (reference sequence). The CDR3 runs 12 residues. V gave up 2 bases and J gave up 5 bases, with 6 bases separating them. This CDR3 is CASSLRGETQYF. DNA of the CDR3: TGTGCCAGCAGTTTACGGGGGGAGACCCAGTACTTC.

The chain uses TRBV25-1 and TRBJ2-1, with TRBD2 as a possible D gene (5 bases). Trimming stripped 2 bases from V and 5 bases from J, with 7 bases between. Germline values: CDR1 MGHDK, CDR2 SYGVNS. This CDR3 has 13 amino acids. The CDR3 protein is CASSEELDNEQFF. The CDR3 coding sequence is TGTGCCAGCAGTGAAGAACTAGACAATGAGCAGTTCTTC.

The V gene is TRBV27, the J gene TRBJ1-3; 9 bases map to TRBD1. Germline V gene sequence: CDR1 MNHEY, CDR2 SMNVEV (reference sequence). The CDR3 runs 15 residues. With V trimmed by 5 bases and J by 4 bases, 6 bases remained unmatched. The CDR3 DNA follows: TGTGCCAGCAGTCGCGGACAGGGGTACGGAAACACCATATATTTT. This translates into CASSRGQGYGNTIYF.

About this clone: A much more abundant neighbour one base away suggests this may be a read error. The sample has other DNA sequences that encode this CDR3 too. The V and J genes are TRBV9 and TRBJ2-5; D ambiguous. CDR1 is SGDLS and CDR2 is YYNGEE in the germline V gene. This CDR3 region has 12 residues. Trimming shortened V by 3 bases and J by 1 base, and 4 bases separated the two germline ends. In DNA form, the CDR3 reads TGTGCCAGCAGCGCATCCCAAGAGACCCAGTACTTC. Encoded protein: CASSASQETQYF.

The chain uses TRBV15 and TRBJ2-2, with 8 positions matching TRBD2. V dropped 5 bases and J dropped 5; count of bases not matched to a gene: 7. The CDR3 runs 15 residues. From germline, CDR1 is LNHNV and CDR2 YYDKDF (reference sequence). For the CDR3, the DNA is TGTGCCACCAGCCTCGGGGGGGCTGGGACCGGGGAGCTGTTTTTT. Protein: CATSLGGAGTGELFF.

The chain carries TRBV18 and TRBJ1-1; TRBD1 matches at 7 bases. Germline-derived CDR1 and CDR2 are KGHSH and LQKENI. This CDR3 has 15 residues. The J segment lost 5 bases and the V segment lost 2 bases, leaving 8 bases of the junction unmatched. CDR3 in amino acids: CASSPNRGVGTEAFF. CDR3 coding DNA: TGTGCCAGCTCACCAAACAGGGGTGTAGGGACTGAAGCTTTCTTT.

This rearrangement joins TRBV18 to TRBJ2-7; D unclear. The germline CDR1 and CDR2 sequences are KGHSH and LQKENI. This CDR3 has 14 amino acids. V was shortened by 3 bases and J by 2 bases, with 11 bases between the two germline ends. CDR3 sequence: CASSPYRVPYEQYF. The CDR3 nucleotides read TGTGCCAGCTCACCCTACAGAGTGCCCTACGAGCAGTACTTC.

The chain joins TRBV27 to TRBJ2-1; D is uncertain. The CDR3 has 13 amino acids. V gave up 3 bases and J gave up 7 bases, with 10 bases separating them. Germline-derived CDR1 and CDR2 are MNHEY and SMNVEV (reference sequence). CDR3 sequence (DNA): TGTGCCAGCAGTTTCCAGGCTGCAAATGAGCAGTTCTTC. It encodes CASSFQAANEQFF.

CDR3 nucleotides: TGTGCCAGCAGCTTTCTCGGTTCTAGCGGGGCGAATGAGCAGTTCTTC. It is translated as CASSFLGSSGANEQFF. The J gene is TRBJ2-1, the V gene TRBV5-4; 9 bases map to TRBD2. Germline-derived CDR1 and CDR2 are SGHNT and YYREEE (reference sequence). This CDR3 region has 16 residues. The trim removed 2 bases at V and 7 bases at J, leaving 10 bases unmatched.

This clone was found a few times. This chain links TRBV7-2 with TRBJ1-2, with a possible D match to TRBD1 (6 bases). The V gene's germline CDR1 is SGHTA and CDR2 FQGNSA. The CDR3 extends over 15 amino acids. The ends were cut back, 5 bases at V and 5 bases at J, with 18 bases in the middle. CDR3 bases: TGTGCCAGCAGCCGCGGCCTCGGGCAGGGGTATGGCTACACCTTC. It is translated as CASSRGLGQGYGYTF.

There are many counts of this clone. The chain has TRBV11-1 and TRBJ1-2, with TRBD1 identical over 9 bases. CDR1 and CDR2 from the germline V gene are SGHAT and FQDESV (reference sequence). This CDR3 contains 14 residues. V trimming: 4 bases; J trimming: 5 bases; junction bases outside the gene matches: 5. The CDR3 protein is CASSYTGTGYGYTF. The CDR3 DNA reads as TGTGCCAGCAGCTACACCGGGACAGGGTATGGCTACACCTTC.

This clone occurred once. This chain connects TRBV30 to TRBJ1-1, with TRBD1 identical over 7 bases. CDR1 and CDR2 (germline): GTSNPN, SVGIG (reference sequence). V shed 0 bases and J 0 bases; nucleotides not matched to a gene: 16. The CDR3 length is 19 residues. The CDR3 bases are TGTGCCTGGAGTGTACGCACTTCCAACCGGGACAGAGTGAACACTGAAGCTTTCTTT. This sequence encodes CAWSVRTSNRDRVNTEAFF.

This chain connects TRBV7-2 to TRBJ1-2, with D possibly TRBD1 on 6 matching bases. Germline CDR1 and CDR2: SGHTA and FQGNSA. CDR3 length: 15 residues. Trimming removed 5 bases from V and 7 bases from J, with 20 bases in between. The CDR3 nucleotides are TGTGCCAGCAGCGGGCAACAGGGTTTCAGTAGTGGCTACACCTTC. Translation: CASSGQQGFSSGYTF.

The chain is built from TRBV9 and TRBJ1-2; D may be TRBD1 (5 bases). The V gene's germline CDR1 is SGDLS and CDR2 YYNGEE. The CDR3 contains 15 residues. Trimming removed 3 bases from V and 5 bases from J, with 17 bases in between. This CDR3 reads CASSARQTSPYGYTF. The CDR3 coding sequence is TGTGCCAGCAGCGCTAGACAGACCAGCCCATATGGCTACACCTTC.

The rearrangement links TRBV7-6 to TRBJ2-2; TRBD1 agrees at 10 bases. J was trimmed by 3 bases and V by 6 bases; bases with no gene match: 4. CDR3 size: 15 residues. Germline CDR1 is SGHVS and CDR2 is FNYEAQ. CDR3 nucleotides: TGTGCCAGCAGTTTTGGGACAGGGGACACCGGGGAGCTGTTTTTT. As protein: CASSFGTGDTGELFF.

V usage is TRBV6-5 and J usage is TRBJ2-7; D might be TRBD2 (5 bases). This CDR3 comprises 14 residues. Germline CDR1 MNHEY, CDR2 SVGAGI. The germline V and J ends were trimmed by 3 bases and 6 bases, with 15 bases remaining between them. The CDR3 is CASSYFGKAGEQYF. Here the CDR3 DNA reads TGTGCCAGCAGTTATTTTGGGAAGGCGGGCGAGCAGTACTTC.

V and J are TRBV5-1 and TRBJ2-1; 10 bases fit TRBD2. The CDR3 runs 20 residues. J was trimmed by 0 bases and V by 4 bases; bases with no gene match: 16. Germline CDR1 and CDR2: SGHRS and YFSETQ. The CDR3 protein is CASSTRRASGGLSSYNEQFF. The CDR3 bases are TGCGCCAGCAGCACCCGACGCGCTAGCGGGGGCCTAAGCTCCTACAATGAGCAGTTCTTC.

V gene TRBV6-5 combines with J gene TRBJ1-2; 7 bases line up with TRBD1. Trimming removed 6 bases from V and 8 bases from J; junction bases left unmatched: 9. CDR1 MNHEY and CDR2 SVGAGI come from the germline V gene. This CDR3 contains 13 residues. CDR3 nucleotides: TGTGCCAGCAGGCCAGACAGGGCTCGGGGCTACACCTTC. It encodes CASRPDRARGYTF.

The CDR3 here is CASSRTGTGELFF. In DNA form, the CDR3 reads TGTGCCAGCTCACGTACGGGTACCGGGGAGCTGTTTTTT. The chain uses TRBV18 and TRBJ2-2; no reliable D call. The V end lost 4 bases, the J end lost 5 bases, and 8 bases lay between the germline ends. Germline V lookup: CDR1 KGHSH, CDR2 LQKENI. The CDR3 has 13 amino acids.

This chain connects TRBV7-2 to TRBJ2-7, with D perhaps TRBD2 (6 bases). Trimming took 1 base from V and 3 from J, leaving 13 bases between them. This CDR3 spans 15 amino acids. Per the germline V gene, CDR1 is SGHTA and CDR2 is FQGNSA. CDR3 region: CASSLEALGGYEQYF. The CDR3 region has the DNA TGTGCCAGCAGCTTAGAGGCCTTGGGAGGCTACGAGCAGTACTTC.

As for this clone: The same CDR3 can be traced to other DNA sequences in this sample. The chain recombines TRBV7-9 with TRBJ1-5, with D uncertain. This CDR3 region has 14 residues. Trimming shortened V by 1 base and J by 4 bases, and 8 bases separated the two germline ends. The germline CDR1 and CDR2 sequences are SEHNR and FQNEAQ (reference sequence). The CDR3 loop is CASSLVGNNQPQHF. The CDR3 region has the DNA TGTGCCAGCAGCTTAGTCGGGAATAATCAGCCCCAGCATTTT.

This chain connects TRBV4-2 to TRBJ2-2; D remains ambiguous. Germline values: CDR1 LGHNA, CDR2 YNFKEQ. Trimming removed 0 bases at V and 1 base at J, with 3 bases between. The CDR3 contains 14 residues. The CDR3 DNA reads TGTGCCAGCAGCCAAGATATGAACACCGGGGAGCTGTTTTTT. This translates into CASSQDMNTGELFF.

The chain combines TRBV3-1 (or the pseudogene TRBV3-2) with TRBJ2-4; tentative D call: TRBD2 (6 bases). CDR1 and CDR2 (germline): LGHDT, YNNKEL (reference sequence). The germline V and J ends were trimmed by 3 bases and 0 bases, with 15 bases remaining between them. The CDR3 runs 17 residues. The chain's CDR3 is CASSHPPGLRAKNIQYF. CDR3 bases: TGTGCCAGCAGCCATCCTCCGGGACTTCGAGCCAAAAACATTCAGTACTTC.

The CDR3 loop reads CASSYFGRVSQETQYF. CDR3 DNA: TGTGCCAGCAGTTACTTTGGGAGGGTATCCCAAGAGACCCAGTACTTC. V gene TRBV6-5 combines with J gene TRBJ2-5, with 7 bases aligning to TRBD2. Germline V lookup: CDR1 MNHEY, CDR2 SVGAGI. The ends lost 1 base at V and 1 base at J; junction bases unmatched: 6. The CDR3 loop spans 16 amino acids.

This clone was seen only a few times. In DNA, the CDR3 is TGTGCCACCAGCAGAGATCTTCGGGTTAGCGGGGAGGAGACCCAGTACTTC. Residues: CATSRDLRVSGEETQYF. The rearrangement joins TRBV15 to TRBJ2-5; 8 positions agree with TRBD2. The length of the CDR3 is 17 residues. CDR1 and CDR2 (germline): LNHNV, YYDKDF (reference sequence). With 0 bases clipped from V and 5 bases from J, the junction kept 11 bases outside the gene matches.

The chain uses TRBV15 and TRBJ1-5; D uncertain. Trimming took 4 bases from V and 5 from J, leaving 18 bases between them. The CDR3 sequence is 16 residues long. CDR1 and CDR2 from the germline V gene are LNHNV and YYDKDF (reference sequence). The DNA for the CDR3 is TGTGCCACCAGCATGCCCGTTCCTCGGGGTGATCAGCCCCAGCATTTT. It yields the protein CATSMPVPRGDQPQHF.